The 30 T cell receptor beta chains below come from one sample, sequenced in a study of blood T cell repertoires in COVID-19. Clones were sequenced by immunoSEQ multiplex PCR, and TCRdb holds only the in-frame ones, with some missing. Among around 170,000 clones listed, 80% to 85% were seen once. Sequencing was carried out using peripheral blood. These receptors were taken from a woman between 65 and 79 years old with COVID-19, enrolled during active disease.

This clone was seen only once. The V gene is TRBV3-1 (or the pseudogene TRBV3-2), the J gene TRBJ2-5, with a weak D call TRBD1 (5 bases). Germline loops: CDR1 LGHDT, CDR2 YNNKEL (reference sequence). Trimming removed 5 bases at V and 2 bases at J, with 15 bases between. CDR3 length equals 15 residues. The DNA of the CDR3 is TGTGCCAGCAGCTCGCAGGGTACCGGACAAGAGACCCAGTACTTC. Translating it yields CASSSQGTGQETQYF.

This clone has just one count. The V gene is TRBV29-1, the J gene TRBJ1-5, with 7 bases lining up with TRBD1. V lost 7 bases, J lost 1 base, and 4 bases stayed unmatched. The CDR3 covers 13 residues. CDR1 is SQVTM, CDR2 ANQGSEA, per germline. CDR3 coding DNA: TGCAGCGCGGCACAGGGGAGCAATCAGCCCCAGCATTTT. This encodes CSAAQGSNQPQHF.

The V and J genes are TRBV30 and TRBJ2-3; 7 bases fit TRBD1. Germline CDR1 is GTSNPN and CDR2 is SVGIG (reference sequence). The V gene end was trimmed by 7 bases and the J gene end by 6 bases; junction bases not matched to a gene: 10. There are 13 residues in the CDR3. CDR3 sequence: CASWDSSKDTQYF. CDR3 bases: TGTGCCTCCTGGGACAGTAGCAAGGATACGCAGTATTTT. Combining the CDR3 with reference TRBV30 and TRBJ2-3 gives the whole variable domain SQTIHQWPATLVQPVGSPLSLECTVEGTSNPNLYWYRQAAGRGLQLLFYSVGIGQISSEVPQNLSASRPQDRQFILSSKKLLLSDSGFYLCASWDSSKDTQYFGPGTRLTVL.

The chain is built from TRBV7-2 and TRBJ2-3, with D uncertain. The length of the CDR3 is 12 residues. V was cut by 4 bases and J by 6 bases, with 8 bases left in between. In germline, CDR1 is SGHTA, CDR2 FQGNSA. The chain's CDR3 is CASSSLLDTQYF. CDR3 coding DNA: TGTGCCAGCAGCTCCTTACTGGATACGCAGTATTTT.

The V and J genes are TRBV28 and TRBJ1-4; 7 bases map to TRBD1. The junction had 4 bases not matched to a gene; V was cut back by 8 bases and J by 4 bases. Germline V gene lookup returns CDR1 MDHEN and CDR2 SYDVKM. The CDR3 runs 13 residues. The CDR3 DNA reads TGTGCCAGCCGACGACAGGGTAATGAAAAACTGTTTTTT. Translated, it gives CASRRQGNEKLFF.

J is TRBJ1-1 and V is TRBV19, with D hard to call. The germline gives CDR1 LNHDA, CDR2 SQIVND (reference sequence). Trimming cost V 9 bases and J 3 bases, with 20 bases left between them. The CDR3 length is 15 residues. In DNA, the CDR3 is TGTGCCAGCCGGCTCGGGGTGAATATCGACACTGAAGCTTTCTTT. It encodes CASRLGVNIDTEAFF.

Comments on this clone: The sample has other DNA sequences that encode this CDR3 too. The CDR3 sequence: CASSLFGGYGYTF. CDR3 DNA: TGTGCCAGCAGTTTATTCGGGGGTTACGGCTACACCTTC. The J gene is TRBJ1-2, the V gene TRBV28; D may be TRBD1 (5 bases). The V gene's germline CDR1 is MDHEN and CDR2 SYDVKM. The CDR3 spans 13 residues. Trimming stripped 1 base from V and 8 bases from J, with 11 bases between.

V usage is TRBV28 and J usage is TRBJ2-2; 10 bases are a match to TRBD1. The V segment lost 5 bases and the J segment 4 bases; nucleotides outside the gene matches: 7. CDR3 size: 16 residues. Germline-derived CDR1 and CDR2 are MDHEN and SYDVKM. CDR3 nucleotides: TGTGCCAGCAGTGGGGGGACAGGGGTGGCCACCGGGGAGCTGTTTTTT. Its protein product is CASSGGTGVATGELFF.

The chain employs TRBV24-1 and TRBJ2-7; possibly TRBD1 for D (6 bases). Per the germline V gene, CDR1 is KGHDR and CDR2 is SFDVKD. The CDR3 consists of 15 residues. V lost 1 base to trimming and J lost 6 bases, with 15 bases between them. CDR3 in amino acids: CATSDFPGAGGEQYF. The CDR3 nucleotides are TGTGCCACCAGTGATTTTCCAGGGGCCGGTGGCGAGCAGTACTTC.

The rearrangement uses TRBV5-4 and TRBJ1-6, with a tentative D call TRBD1 (5 bases). This CDR3 is 15 amino acids long. V lost 0 bases and J 9 bases, leaving 13 bases between the germline ends. Germline CDR1 is SGHNT and CDR2 is YYREEE (reference sequence). The DNA for the CDR3 is TGTGCCAGCAGCTTGGCCGGCAGGGAGGGTTCACCCCTCCACTTT. Its translation: CASSLAGREGSPLHF. Using reference TRBV5-4 and TRBJ1-6 for the parts outside the CDR3, the full variable domain is ETGVTQSPTHLIKTRGQQVTLRCSSQSGHNTVSWYQQALGQGPQFIFQYYREEENGRGNFPPRFSGLQFPNYSSELNVNALELDDSALYLCASSLAGREGSPLHFGNGTRLTVT.

CDR3 amino acids: CASSIQGLSSYEQYF. Here the CDR3 DNA reads TGTGCCAGTAGTATACAGGGGCTAAGCTCCTACGAGCAGTACTTC. The chain combines TRBV19 with TRBJ2-7; tentatively, D is TRBD1 (6 bases). This CDR3 comprises 15 residues. Per the germline V gene, CDR1 is LNHDA and CDR2 is SQIVND (reference sequence). V was shortened by 2 bases and J by 0 bases, with 11 bases between the two germline ends. The whole variable domain, remainder taken from reference TRBV19 and TRBJ2-7, is DGGITQSPKYLFRKEGQNVTLSCEQNLNHDAMYWYRQDPGQGLRLIYYSQIVNDFQKGDIAEGYSVSREKKESFPLTVTSAQKNPTAFYLCASSIQGLSSYEQYFGPGTRLTVT.

This clone turned up a few times. The V call is TRBV6-5, the J call TRBJ2-7; 9 nucleotides match TRBD1. CDR1 MNHEY and CDR2 SVGAGI come from the germline V gene. This CDR3 spans 13 amino acids. V was pared by 6 bases and J by 2 bases, with 2 bases of the junction left unmatched. The CDR3: CASSRDRAYEQYF. The CDR3 DNA sequence: TGTGCCAGCAGCCGGGACAGGGCCTACGAGCAGTACTTC.

The chain joins TRBV12-5 to TRBJ1-2, with D maybe TRBD1 (6 bases). CDR1 and CDR2 from the germline V gene are LGHNT and FRNRAP. The CDR3 extends over 11 amino acids. The V gene lost 5 bases and the J gene lost 14 bases, with 15 bases spanning the gap. The DNA of the CDR3 is TGTGCTAGTGGTACCCGGGGGGGCTTAACCTTC. It specifies CASGTRGGLTF.

The genes are TRBV7-9 and TRBJ2-3, with TRBD2 identical over 8 bases. V shed 4 bases, J shed 7 bases, and the junction held 7 bases outside the gene matches. Germline assignment: CDR1 SEHNR and CDR2 FQNEAQ (reference sequence). CDR3 length: 14 amino acids. The CDR3 spells CASSSGGPRNTQYF. CDR3 nucleotides: TGTGCCAGCAGCTCGGGGGGGCCGAGGAATACGCAGTATTTT.

V and J are TRBV3-1 (or the pseudogene TRBV3-2) and TRBJ2-5, with TRBD2 matching 13 bases. The V gene's germline CDR1 is LGHDT and CDR2 YNNKEL (reference sequence). The trim removed 4 bases at V and 4 bases at J, leaving 9 bases unmatched. CDR3 length: 17 residues. CDR3 sequence reads: CASSPRTSGRRRETQYF. The CDR3 nucleotides are TGTGCCAGCAGCCCTCGGACTAGCGGGAGACGTCGAGAGACCCAGTACTTC.

The chain carries TRBV5-4 and TRBJ2-7, with TRBD2 identical over 9 bases. Trimming at V came to 0 bases and at J to 4 bases, leaving 5 bases not matched to a gene. CDR1 and CDR2 (germline): SGHNT, YYREEE (reference sequence). The CDR3 loop spans 15 amino acids. CDR3 nucleotides: TGTGCCAGCAGCTTGGAGGTTAGCGGGAGATACGAGCAGTACTTC. Amino acid sequence: CASSLEVSGRYEQYF. Looking up the rest from reference TRBV5-4 and TRBJ2-7 gives the full variable domain: ETGVTQSPTHLIKTRGQQVTLRCSSQSGHNTVSWYQQALGQGPQFIFQYYREEENGRGNFPPRFSGLQFPNYSSELNVNALELDDSALYLCASSLEVSGRYEQYFGPGTRLTVT.

The V call is TRBV5-1, the J call TRBJ2-2; weak D call: TRBD1 (5 bases). Germline V lookup: CDR1 SGHRS, CDR2 YFSETQ. Trimming removed 0 bases at V and 5 bases at J, with 17 bases between. CDR3 size: 17 residues. The DNA of the CDR3 is TGCGCCAGCAGCTTGGAAGGGGCACTGACCCGAACCGGGGAGCTGTTTTTT. As protein: CASSLEGALTRTGELFF.

The chain has TRBV19 and TRBJ2-7; perhaps TRBD2 as D (6 bases). Germline V gene lookup returns CDR1 LNHDA and CDR2 SQIVND (reference sequence). The CDR3 is 16 amino acids. The V and J ends lost 5 bases and 0 bases respectively, with 17 bases between them. The CDR3 sequence: CASSSGPLAASYEQYF. Written as DNA, the CDR3 is TGTGCCAGTAGTTCCGGTCCGTTAGCGGCCTCCTACGAGCAGTACTTC.

The V call is TRBV15, the J call TRBJ2-2; 9 bases fit TRBD1. V was pared by 7 bases and J by 2 bases, with 5 bases of the junction left unmatched. The CDR3 is made up of 15 amino acids. Germline V lookup: CDR1 LNHNV, CDR2 YYDKDF (reference sequence). The CDR3 reads CATTQGAANTGELFF. The CDR3 nucleotides are TGTGCCACCACACAGGGGGCCGCTAACACCGGGGAGCTGTTTTTT.

This clone was picked up one time. This chain uses TRBV29-1 with TRBJ1-1, with a tentative D call TRBD1 (6 bases). Trimming removed 6 bases at V and 1 base at J, with 15 bases between. The CDR3 has 14 amino acids. Germline CDR1 and CDR2: SQVTM and ANQGSEA. The CDR3 sequence is CSVPRLQGNTEAFF. The CDR3 nucleotides are TGCAGCGTCCCGAGGTTACAGGGGAACACTGAAGCTTTCTTT.

J is TRBJ2-1 and V is TRBV9; 9 bases match TRBD2. CDR3 size: 15 residues. Per the germline V gene, CDR1 is SGDLS and CDR2 is YYNGEE. V lost 1 base and J lost 6; bases outside the gene matches: 5. CDR3 DNA: TGTGCCAGCAGCGTACGCGGGAGGGCCGCCAATGAGCAGTTCTTC. This sequence encodes CASSVRGRAANEQFF.

The rearrangement links TRBV25-1 to TRBJ1-6; TRBD1 aligns across 10 bases. The CDR3 is 15 amino acids. After removal of 6 bases from V and 9 bases from J, the junction contained 8 bases not matched to a gene. Germline V gives CDR1 MGHDK, CDR2 SYGVNS. This CDR3 reads CASSVDRGFGSPLHF. The DNA for the CDR3 is TGTGCCAGCAGCGTGGACAGGGGGTTCGGTTCACCCCTCCACTTT.

This chain connects TRBV28 to TRBJ1-3; tentatively, D is TRBD1 (5 bases). The germline CDR1 and CDR2 sequences are MDHEN and SYDVKM. The V end lost 6 bases, the J end lost 0 bases, and 9 bases lay between the germline ends. CDR3 length: 14 residues. The CDR3, as DNA: TGTGCCAGCAGAGGACAACACTCTGGAAACACCATATATTTT. It translates to CASRGQHSGNTIYF.

The chain combines TRBV2 with TRBJ1-2; 7 bases agree with TRBD1. The CDR3 has 14 residues. V shed 7 bases and J 8 bases; nucleotides not matched to a gene: 13. Germline assignment: CDR1 SNHLY and CDR2 FYNNEI. The CDR3: CASTFDRVGNGYTF. The CDR3 DNA follows: TGTGCCAGCACCTTCGACAGGGTTGGAAACGGCTACACCTTC.

This chain connects TRBV14 to TRBJ1-2; 8 bases line up with TRBD1. Germline loops: CDR1 SGHDN, CDR2 FVKESK. Germline trimming cut 1 base from V and 7 bases from J; bases unmatched to any gene: 8. This CDR3 spans 15 amino acids. CDR3 amino acids: CASSQGRQGAGGYTF. The CDR3 DNA follows: TGTGCCAGCAGCCAAGGGCGGCAGGGGGCTGGTGGCTACACCTTC.

This chain uses TRBV5-1 with TRBJ1-1, with TRBD1 identical over 9 bases. From germline, CDR1 is SGHRS and CDR2 YFSETQ. CDR3 length: 13 amino acids. With 3 bases clipped from V and 5 bases from J, the junction kept 2 bases outside the gene matches. In nucleotides, the CDR3 is TGCGCCAGCAGCTCTGGACAGGGGACTGAAGCTTTCTTT. Protein sequence: CASSSGQGTEAFF.

The chain is built from TRBV18 and TRBJ1-2, with D perhaps matching TRBD1 (5 bases). This CDR3 has 13 amino acids. Trimming took off 8 bases at V and 5 bases at J, with 15 bases between the two ends. Germline values: CDR1 KGHSH, CDR2 LQKENI. The CDR3 sequence: CASATVGLYGYTF. The CDR3 coding sequence is TGTGCCAGCGCGACAGTCGGGTTATATGGCTACACCTTC.

The sample holds a few counts of this clone. The V call is TRBV3-1 (or the pseudogene TRBV3-2), the J call TRBJ2-1; no clear D gene. This CDR3 is 12 amino acids long. Trimming left V 1 base short and J 6 bases short, with 4 bases between. The germline CDR1 and CDR2 sequences are LGHDT and YNNKEL (reference sequence). The CDR3 sequence is CASSQAINEQFF. CDR3 bases: TGTGCCAGCAGCCAAGCTATCAATGAGCAGTTCTTC.

V is TRBV19 and J is TRBJ1-3; no clear D gene. The germline CDR1 and CDR2 sequences are LNHDA and SQIVND (reference sequence). V was shortened by 6 bases and J by 13 bases, with 19 bases between the two germline ends. This CDR3 spans 13 amino acids. The CDR3 coding sequence is TGTGCCAGTAGGTCCAGCGGTGCAACCATAATATATTTT. Amino acids: CASRSSGATIIYF.

A few counts support this clone. The J gene is TRBJ2-3, the V gene TRBV15; 9 bases are a match to TRBD1. Germline-derived CDR1 and CDR2 are LNHNV and YYDKDF (reference sequence). CDR3 size: 15 residues. J lost 9 bases, V lost 3 bases, and 10 bases had no gene match. CDR3 DNA sequence: TGTGCCACCAGCAGGGGACAGGGAGGAGGCGACACGCAGTATTTT. It specifies CATSRGQGGGDTQYF.